Listed below are T cell receptor beta chains from one sample, sequenced in a study of blood T cells in healthy people across ages. TCRdb reanalysed the 5' RACE reads using MiXCR and keeps one entry per CDR3 protein. This sample has some 1,000,000 distinct CDR3 sequences, with almost 25% found just once. The same sample was also studied in work on T cells of mothers and their children.

The sequenced sample consisted of blood. The source of these receptors is a girl aged 2 to 10 in good health. Each CDR3 is given with its conserved first and last residue. Each record gives: clone size, V gene, D gene, J gene, CDR3 protein, CDR3 DNA. The D gene is left open where the match is weak. Clone sizes are given selectively: once, few, many, or a class where the clone is expanded.

.	TRBV19	TRBD1	TRBJ1-6	CASSIGGTGDSPLHF	TGTGCCAGTAGTATCGGCGGGACAGGTGATTCACCCCTCCACTTT
few	TRBV27	.	TRBJ2-2	CASWAGRGELFF	TGTGCCAGCTGGGCAGGGAGGGGGGAGCTGTTTTTT
.	TRBV5-1	TRBD2	TRBJ2-2	CASSVRTSANTGELFF	TGCGCCAGCAGCGTTCGGACTAGCGCGAACACCGGGGAGCTGTTTTTT
.	TRBV29-1	.	TRBJ2-3	CSAFRDTQYF	TGCAGCGCCTTCCGCGATACGCAGTATTTT
few	TRBV2	.	TRBJ1-1	CASRRTNTEAFF	TGTGCCAGCAGGCGGACAAACACTGAAGCTTTCTTT
.	TRBV11-2	TRBD2	TRBJ2-5	CASSFFSGKILETQYF	TGTGCCAGCAGCTTCTTCAGCGGGAAAATCTTAGAGACCCAGTACTTC
.	TRBV5-1	.	TRBJ2-2	CASSSTGTTGELFF	TGCGCCAGCAGCTCGACAGGAACCACCGGGGAGCTGTTTTTT
.	TRBV6-1	.	TRBJ2-1	CASSVLTRIGATEQFF	TGTGCCAGCAGTGTCCTTACTAGGATTGGTGCGACTGAGCAGTTCTTC
.	TRBV7-3	.	TRBJ2-3	CASSLLGGRGDTQYF	TGTGCCAGCAGCTTATTGGGGGGGCGGGGAGATACGCAGTATTTT
.	TRBV12-3/TRBV12-4	.	TRBJ1-1	CASSLRQTDTEAFF	TGTGCCAGCAGTTTAAGACAGACGGACACTGAAGCTTTCTTT
few	TRBV5-1	.	TRBJ2-7	CASSLWTSNEQYF	TGCGCCAGCAGCTTGTGGACATCGAACGAGCAGTACTTC
once	TRBV2	.	TRBJ1-1	CASSVIRTGATEAFF	TGTGCCAGCAGTGTAATCCGAACGGGGGCCACTGAAGCTTTCTTT
few	TRBV12-3/TRBV12-4	TRBD1	TRBJ1-2	CASSMTGGTYYGYTF	TGTGCCAGCAGCATGACAGGGGGCACATACTATGGCTACACCTTC
.	TRBV4-1	.	TRBJ2-3	CASSQDGYIADTQYF	TGCGCCAGCAGCCAAGACGGCTATATAGCAGATACGCAGTATTTT
once	TRBV5-4	.	TRBJ2-1	CASEQGGEQFF	TGTGCCAGCGAACAGGGTGGTGAGCAGTTCTTC
few	TRBV28	.	TRBJ2-7	CASIGGLSSYEQYF	TGTGCCAGCATCGGCGGCTTAAGCTCCTACGAGCAGTACTTC
.	TRBV12-3/TRBV12-4	TRBD2	TRBJ2-5	CASSPSSGRAWETQYF	TGTGCCAGCAGTCCATCTAGCGGGAGGGCCTGGGAGACCCAGTACTTC
once	TRBV12-3/TRBV12-4	TRBD1	TRBJ1-1	CASSLMAGGTEAFF	TGTGCCAGCAGTTTAATGGCAGGGGGCACTGAAGCTTTCTTT
few	TRBV12-3/TRBV12-4	TRBD1	TRBJ2-3	CASSLRDRAAPDTQYF	TGTGCCAGCAGTCTCCGAGACAGGGCGGCCCCAGATACGCAGTATTTT
.	TRBV29-1	TRBD2	TRBJ2-5	CSPPRQRGETQYF	TGCAGCCCACCTCGACAGCGGGGAGAGACCCAGTACTTC
few	TRBV7-9	.	TRBJ2-5	CASTLSQGEETQYF	TGTGCCAGCACCCTGAGTCAGGGTGAAGAGACCCAGTACTTC
few	TRBV4-1	.	TRBJ2-7	CASSHAQENYEQYF	TGCGCCAGCAGCCATGCACAGGAGAATTACGAGCAGTACTTC
once	TRBV12-3/TRBV12-4	TRBD2	TRBJ2-7	CASSLGTSVFYEQYF	TGTGCCAGCAGTTTGGGGACTAGCGTTTTCTACGAGCAGTACTTC
few	TRBV9	.	TRBJ2-3	CASAGGTDTQYF	TGTGCCAGCGCCGGGGGCACAGATACGCAGTATTTT
.	TRBV20-1	.	TRBJ2-3	CSARDEDPPAQYF	TGCAGTGCTAGAGATGAAGACCCCCCGGCGCAGTATTTT
.	TRBV29-1	.	TRBJ2-2	CSVGSVTGELFF	TGCAGCGTTGGTTCGGTCACCGGGGAGCTGTTTTTT
few	TRBV29-1	TRBD2	TRBJ2-1	CSVELPLADYNEQFF	TGCAGCGTTGAGTTACCCCTAGCGGACTACAATGAGCAGTTCTTC
few	TRBV29-1	.	TRBJ1-5	CSVVDATDTQHF	TGCAGCGTTGTAGATGCCACAGATACGCAGCATTTT
few	TRBV7-2	.	TRBJ2-5	CASSLVKLPGLTQYF	TGTGCCAGCAGCTTAGTGAAACTCCCGGGCTTGACCCAGTACTTC
.	TRBV7-2	TRBD2	TRBJ2-1	CASSLGTLAGLNEQFF	TGTGCCAGCAGCTTAGGGACTCTAGCGGGGTTGAATGAGCAGTTCTTC
many	TRBV18	.	TRBJ2-5	CASSPPRGETQYF	TGTGCCAGCTCACCGCCACGGGGGGAGACCCAGTACTTC
.	TRBV20-1	TRBD2	TRBJ2-3	CSAREAGAIGDTQYF	TGCAGTGCTAGAGAAGCGGGAGCGATTGGGGATACGCAGTATTTT
.	TRBV4-1	.	TRBJ1-6	CASSQPRQDLNSPLHF	TGCGCCAGCAGCCAACCGCGACAGGATCTTAATTCACCCCTCCACTTT
few	TRBV7-2	.	TRBJ2-7	CASSLITMGEQYF	TGTGCCAGCAGCTTGATAACTATGGGCGAGCAGTACTTC
once	TRBV5-1	TRBD2	TRBJ2-7	CASGLAGNYEQYF	TGCGCCAGCGGACTAGCGGGGAACTACGAGCAGTACTTC
many	TRBV28	TRBD2	TRBJ2-7	CASSWGRGLAFSEQYF	TGTGCCAGCAGTTGGGGGCGGGGACTAGCGTTCTCCGAGCAGTACTTC
few	TRBV29-1	.	TRBJ2-5	CSVGGKPGETQYF	TGCAGCGTTGGAGGCAAACCGGGAGAGACCCAGTACTTC
.	TRBV6-5	.	TRBJ1-2	CASSYEKEGAGYTF	TGTGCCAGCAGTTACGAGAAGGAGGGCGCTGGCTACACCTTC
.	TRBV6-1	.	TRBJ2-1	CASRVNGDRSYNEQFF	TGTGCCAGCAGAGTTAACGGGGATCGCTCCTACAATGAGCAGTTCTTC
.	TRBV5-6	.	TRBJ2-7	CASSRMTDSYEQYF	TGTGCCAGCAGCCGAATGACAGACTCCTACGAGCAGTACTTC
.	TRBV24-1	.	TRBJ2-5	CATSDYLSQTQYF	TGTGCCACCAGTGATTACCTCAGCCAGACCCAGTACTTC
.	TRBV6-6	.	TRBJ1-1	CARGTGSPPLNTEAFF	TGTGCCAGGGGAACAGGATCGCCCCCTCTGAACACTGAAGCTTTCTTT
few	TRBV11-3	TRBD2	TRBJ2-5	CASSPSGGAGTQYF	TGTGCCAGCAGCCCTAGCGGGGGAGCGGGGACCCAGTACTTC
few	TRBV6-2/TRBV6-3	TRBD1	TRBJ2-7	CACGQGTYEQYF	TGTGCCTGCGGACAGGGTACCTACGAGCAGTACTTC
.	TRBV27	TRBD1	TRBJ2-1	CASRRQGSYNEQFF	TGTGCCAGCAGAAGACAGGGCTCCTACAATGAGCAGTTCTTC
.	TRBV7-9	.	TRBJ2-5	CASSLGSRATDTGEQYF	TGTGCCAGCAGCTTAGGGTCCCGGGCGACCGATACGGGGGAGCAGTACTTC
once	TRBV20-1	TRBD2	TRBJ2-5	CSARARTSGGETQYF	TGCAGTGCTAGAGCCCGGACTAGCGGGGGGGAGACCCAGTACTTC